The 24 T cell receptor beta chains below were found in one sample sequenced in a study of regulatory T cells in long-lasting Graves disease. Both iRepertoire HTBI primers and Arm-PCR of CDR3 regions were used to build the TCR beta libraries. TCRdb itself ran the multiplex PCR reads through MiXCR, one entry per CDR3 protein. The sample records 350,000 to 500,000 distinct CDR3 sequences, roughly 15% being singletons. Time point denoted: newly diagnosed GD, antithyroid drugs for less than 3 months. Following extraction of RNA from PBMCs, that RNA was used to make the TCR library. The sample was also reused in another study, on T cells in Graves' hyperthyroidism and ophthalmopathy.

The source material was peripheral blood mononuclear cells (PBMCs), sampled at new diagnosis, from a patient treated with antithyroid drugs. The receptors stem from a woman aged 45-65 years with Graves disease.

This clonotype showed up many times. The genes are TRBV24-1 and TRBJ2-5; D might be TRBD1 or TRBD2, each matching 6 bases. In germline, CDR1 is KGHDR, CDR2 SFDVKD. With 4 bases removed from V and 5 bases from J, the gap between germline ends came to 16 bases. The CDR3 totals 15 residues. DNA of the CDR3: TGTGCCACCAGTGAACCGCGGGGTAGGGGGGAGACCCAGTACTTC. Translation gives CATSEPRGRGETQYF.

This clonotype appeared a few times. This rearrangement joins TRBV7-9 to TRBJ1-3; the D is unclear. Per germline, CDR1 SEHNR and CDR2 FQNEAQ (reference sequence). The ends were cut back, 5 bases at V and 1 base at J, with 12 bases in the middle. CDR3 length: 15 amino acids. This chain's CDR3 is CASSPSRRSGNTIYF. The CDR3 DNA follows: TGTGCCAGCAGCCCAAGCAGGAGGTCTGGAAACACCATATATTTT.

This clonotype appeared a few times. J is TRBJ1-5 and V is TRBV28; unclear D gene. The V gene's germline CDR1 is MDHEN and CDR2 SYDVKM. CDR3 length: 14 residues. V gave up 10 bases and J gave up 0 bases, with 13 bases separating them. The CDR3 DNA is TGTGCCACCTCAGTGACCCATAGCAATCAGCCCCAGCATTTT. Amino acids: CATSVTHSNQPQHF.

This clonotype has ten or more counts. V and J are TRBV27 and TRBJ2-7; TRBD2 agrees at 12 bases. Germline V gives CDR1 MNHEY, CDR2 SMNVEV (reference sequence). J was trimmed by 4 bases and V by 5 bases; bases with no gene match: 6. The CDR3 spans 15 residues. The CDR3 loop is CASSPTSGSFYEQYF. CDR3 DNA sequence: TGTGCCAGCAGTCCGACTAGCGGGAGTTTTTACGAGCAGTACTTC.

CDR3 sequence reads: CASSSPGTQETQYF. For the CDR3, the DNA is TGTGCCAGCAGTTCGCCAGGGACCCAAGAGACCCAGTACTTC. The rearrangement uses TRBV28 and TRBJ2-1; either TRBD1 or TRBD2 may fit D (5 bases each). Near its end, the DNA agrees better with TRBJ2-5, so the J call may be wrong. CDR1 is MDHEN, CDR2 SYDVKM, per germline. This CDR3 region has 14 residues.

This clonotype occurred many times. The chain has TRBV5-6 and TRBJ1-1; D is ambiguous. V gave up 3 bases and J gave up 1 base, with 7 bases separating them. There are 13 residues in the CDR3. The V gene's germline CDR1 is SGHDT and CDR2 YYEEEE. The CDR3 protein is CASSSSANTEAFF. The CDR3 region has the DNA TGTGCCAGCAGCTCCTCAGCGAACACTGAAGCTTTCTTT.

This chain links TRBV2 with TRBJ1-6; D unclear. In germline, CDR1 is SNHLY, CDR2 FYNNEI. Trimming took 5 bases from V and 8 from J, leaving 4 bases between them. The CDR3 has 11 residues. The CDR3 DNA is TGTGCCAGCAGTCCCTATTCACCCCTCCACTTT. Its translation: CASSPYSPLHF.

Ten or more counts support this clonotype. V gene TRBV28 combines with J gene TRBJ1-2; TRBD1 matches at 10 bases. CDR1 and CDR2 from the germline V gene are MDHEN and SYDVKM. This CDR3 has 16 residues. V shed 7 bases and J 3 bases; nucleotides not matched to a gene: 11. CDR3 sequence reads: CASTRQGATSHYGYTF. The CDR3 region has the DNA TGTGCCAGCACGAGACAGGGGGCCACCTCCCACTATGGCTACACCTTC.

This sequence joins TRBV25-1 and TRBJ2-7; 9 nucleotides align to TRBD1. J gave up 5 bases and V 10 bases, and 9 bases lay outside the gene matches. This CDR3 contains 13 residues. The germline CDR1 and CDR2 sequences are MGHDK and SYGVNS. The CDR3 nucleotides are TGTGCCACTACACAGGGGGCGCGAGACGAGCAGTACTTC. Amino acids: CATTQGARDEQYF.

This clonotype was detected only a few times. The chain has TRBV6-2 or TRBV6-3 and TRBJ2-3; 9 nucleotides match TRBD1. This CDR3 has 15 amino acids. V lost 5 bases and J lost 3; bases outside the gene matches: 6. Germline V gene sequence: CDR1 MNHEY, CDR2 SVGEGT. The CDR3 is CASSERQGGTDTQYF. The CDR3 DNA sequence: TGTGCCAGCAGTGAAAGACAGGGGGGGACAGATACGCAGTATTTT.

In this sample, this clonotype turned up many times. The V gene is TRBV28, the J gene TRBJ1-6; 7 bases fit TRBD1. Germline values: CDR1 MDHEN, CDR2 SYDVKM. This CDR3 is built from 14 residues. With V trimmed by 9 bases and J by 7 bases, 9 bases remained unmatched. CDR3 sequence (DNA): TGTGCCAGTCGCCCGGGACAGTCAAATTCACCCCTCCACTTT. The encoded protein is CASRPGQSNSPLHF.

This clonotype was detected many times. The chain links TRBV12-3 or TRBV12-4 to TRBJ1-1, with TRBD1 identical over 9 bases. The CDR3 consists of 14 residues. J was trimmed by 4 bases and V by 6 bases; bases with no gene match: 6. CDR3 in DNA: TGTGCCAGCAGGGACAGGGGAGTGGGCACTGAAGCTTTCTTT. Its protein product is CASRDRGVGTEAFF.

This clonotype was recorded at least ten times. The DNA is omitted, as the CDR3 cannot be located on it reliably, and the CDR3 follows TCRdb's listing. This chain joins TRBV28 and TRBJ2-7; TRBD1 reflects the table's D call only, with no check against the DNA. Per the germline V gene, CDR1 is MDHEN and CDR2 is SYDVKM. The CDR3 adds up to 10 amino acids, both ends counted. Here the CDR3 reads CASSSSGQYF.

V gene TRBV5-5 combines with J gene TRBJ2-2, with 12 bases identical to TRBD1. CDR1 SGHKS and CDR2 YYEKEE come from the germline V gene (reference sequence). V dropped 3 bases and J dropped 6; count of bases not matched to a gene: 9. CDR3 size: 17 residues. The CDR3 DNA is TGTGCCAGCAGCTGGGGTCGGGGGACAGGGGGCCCCGGGGAGCTGTTTTTT. It yields the protein CASSWGRGTGGPGELFF.

Ten or more counts support this clonotype. The rearrangement joins TRBV28 to TRBJ1-5; no definite D call. Germline CDR1 reads MDHEN; CDR2 reads SYDVKM. Deletions cut 8 bases from V and 0 bases from J, with 11 bases between. The CDR3 is made up of 14 amino acids. The CDR3 DNA sequence: TGTGCCAGCTGTGTTGGGAATAGCAATCAGCCCCAGCATTTT. It encodes CASCVGNSNQPQHF.

This clonotype was seen more than once but under ten times. The CDR3, as DNA: TGTGCCACCATCCGGGACAGGGGGCCTAGCACCGGGGAGCTGTTTTTT. Protein: CATIRDRGPSTGELFF. V usage is TRBV19 and J usage is TRBJ2-2; the match to TRBD1 covers 12 bases. The CDR3 extends over 16 amino acids. Trimming at V came to 10 bases and at J to 4 bases, leaving 10 bases not matched to a gene. Germline values: CDR1 LNHDA, CDR2 SQIVND (reference sequence).

The gene calls are TRBV5-1 and TRBJ2-7; unclear D gene. The CDR3 spans 12 residues. The germline V gene has CDR1 SGHRS and CDR2 YFSETQ. Trimming took 0 bases from V and 7 from J, leaving 8 bases between them. The CDR3 loop is CASSLDYTEQYF. CDR3 in DNA: TGCGCCAGCAGCTTGGACTATACTGAGCAGTACTTC.

The table lists this clonotype with many counts. The chain uses TRBV12-3 or TRBV12-4 and TRBJ2-2; 10 bases are shared with TRBD2. V lost 5 bases and J lost 6; bases outside the gene matches: 3. The CDR3 contains 14 residues. The CDR3: CASSPLAGAGELFF. In DNA form, the CDR3 reads TGTGCCAGCAGTCCCCTAGCGGGAGCCGGGGAGCTGTTTTTT.

A few counts support this clonotype. In DNA, the CDR3 is TGTGCCAGCTCACCACTGGTTAGCGGGAGGGCCCCCGTCCGCACAGATACGCAGTATTTT. Its translation: CASSPLVSGRAPVRTDTQYF. V usage is TRBV18 and J usage is TRBJ2-3; 11 positions match TRBD2. This CDR3 region has 20 residues. Losses at the gene ends were 1 base for V and 1 base for J; bases not matched to a gene: 13. Per germline, CDR1 KGHSH and CDR2 LQKENI.

The table lists this clonotype with many counts. The rearrangement uses TRBV28 and TRBJ2-7; D not resolved. Looked up from germline, CDR1 is MDHEN and CDR2 is SYDVKM. Trimming took off 3 bases at V and 6 bases at J, with 21 bases between the two ends. The CDR3 has 16 amino acids. CDR3 nucleotides: TGTGCCAGCAGTTTCCGCCCCGGTGGCTTTTCAAGCGAGCAGTACTTC. Its protein is CASSFRPGGFSSEQYF.

At least ten counts were recorded for this clonotype. This chain links TRBV7-9 with TRBJ1-6; D perhaps matches TRBD1 (6 bases). V gave up 3 bases and J gave up 6 bases, with 9 bases separating them. The germline CDR1 and CDR2 sequences are SEHNR and FQNEAQ (reference sequence). The CDR3 covers 14 residues. The CDR3 here is CASSFRGLNSPLHF. The CDR3 DNA reads TGTGCCAGCAGCTTCAGGGGACTTAATTCACCCCTCCACTTT. Variable domain in full (rest from reference TRBV7-9 and TRBJ1-6): DTGVSQNPRHKITKRGQNVTFRCDPISEHNRLYWYRQTLGQGPEFLTYFQNEAQLEKSRLLSDRFSAERPKGSFSTLEIQRTEQGDSAMYLCASSFRGLNSPLHFGNGTRLTVT.

At least ten counts were recorded for this clonotype. The chain employs TRBV28 and TRBJ2-3, with D hard to call. The CDR3 covers 16 residues. Trimming pared 4 bases from V and 4 bases from J, leaving 18 bases between. Germline V gene data show CDR1 as MDHEN and CDR2 as SYDVKM. The CDR3 DNA is TGTGCCAGCAGTTCAAGTAGCTTAGAGGAGTCAGATACGCAGTATTTT. Its translation: CASSSSSLEESDTQYF.

The sample holds many counts of this clonotype. The V call is TRBV28, the J call TRBJ2-5, with D possibly being TRBD2 (5 bases). The CDR3 totals 15 residues. Trimming removed 4 bases from V and 5 bases from J, with 17 bases in between. From germline, CDR1 is MDHEN and CDR2 SYDVKM. CDR3 loop: CASSSLPLERETQYF. Here the CDR3 DNA reads TGTGCCAGCAGTTCCCTCCCACTAGAACGTGAGACCCAGTACTTC.

This clonotype came up many times. In DNA, the CDR3 is TGTGCCACCAGTGGCAACAGAGCCTTCCAAGAGACCCAGTACTTC. Translated, it gives CATSGNRAFQETQYF. The chain uses TRBV24-1 and TRBJ2-5; D gene ambiguous. Per germline, CDR1 KGHDR and CDR2 SFDVKD. Trimming pared 5 bases from V and 1 base from J, leaving 13 bases between. The CDR3 has 15 residues.